The 5 T cell receptor beta chains reported below all come from one sample, sequenced in a study of blood T cell repertoires in COVID-19. Here immunoSEQ multiplex PCR was the method, and the copy in TCRdb shows in-frame clones only, minus some. The sample lists 300,000 to 400,000 clones; around 89% were seen once. Specimen: peripheral blood. These receptors all stem from a woman aged 25 to 39 with COVID-19, enrolled during active disease.

The rearrangement uses TRBV20-1 and TRBJ2-1; D call uncertain. V was cut by 6 bases and J by 2 bases, with 2 bases left in between. The CDR3 length is 10 residues. Germline CDR1 and CDR2: DFQATT and SNEGSKA (reference sequence). CDR3 coding DNA: TGCAGTGCCACCTACAATGAGCAGTTCTTC. Protein sequence: CSATYNEQFF.

The V and J genes are TRBV29-1 and TRBJ1-2, with D possibly matching TRBD1 (5 bases). Between the trimmed V and J ends, which lost 3 bases and 3 bases, there was a span of 11 bases. The germline CDR1 and CDR2 sequences are SQVTM and ANQGSEA. The CDR3 totals 13 residues. The CDR3 nucleotides are TGCAGCGTTGATAAGGGGAAGGACTATGGCTACACCTTC. Encoded protein: CSVDKGKDYGYTF.

V and J are TRBV5-4 and TRBJ1-1, with D perhaps TRBD1 (5 bases). The V gene's germline CDR1 is SGHNT and CDR2 YYREEE (reference sequence). The CDR3 extends over 15 amino acids. V lost 0 bases, J lost 0 bases, and 9 bases lay in between. The chain's CDR3 is CASSLGDFMNTEAFF. CDR3 DNA: TGTGCCAGCAGCTTGGGGGACTTTATGAACACTGAAGCTTTCTTT. The full variable domain, in which reference TRBV5-4 and TRBJ1-1 provide the parts outside the CDR3, is ETGVTQSPTHLIKTRGQQVTLRCSSQSGHNTVSWYQQALGQGPQFIFQYYREEENGRGNFPPRFSGLQFPNYSSELNVNALELDDSALYLCASSLGDFMNTEAFFGQGTRLTVV.

The CDR3 coding sequence is TGTGCCACCAGTGATTTTAAGGACTCCAATGAGCAGTTCTTC. Amino acid sequence: CATSDFKDSNEQFF. V gene TRBV24-1 combines with J gene TRBJ2-1, with a possible D match to TRBD2 (5 bases). Trimming stripped 1 base from V and 6 bases from J, with 9 bases between. Germline assignment: CDR1 KGHDR and CDR2 SFDVKD. The CDR3 extends over 14 amino acids.

The V gene is TRBV7-2, the J gene TRBJ2-1; 11 bases agree with TRBD2. CDR3 length equals 15 residues. Germline values: CDR1 SGHTA, CDR2 FQGNSA. With V trimmed by 5 bases and J by 6 bases, 6 bases remained unmatched. The CDR3: CASSGSGRAPNEQFF. CDR3 nucleotide sequence: TGTGCCAGCAGCGGTAGCGGGAGGGCCCCCAATGAGCAGTTCTTC.